These 31 T cell receptor beta chains were sequenced from one sample in a study of human T cells and chemical hapten exposure. Time point reported: patch test 2, 6 weeks after DPC sensitization. Sample treatment: therapeutic diphenylcyclopropenone sensitization with weekly scalp DPC. TCRdb fed the RACE reads into MiXCR, producing one record per CDR3 protein. The repertoire holds approximately 120,000 distinct CDR3 sequences, less than 10% seen once, with 3% to 3.5% in the top ten. Sequenced here: whole blood, sampled in connection with sensitization to the hapten diphenylcyclopropenone (DPC). The receptors shown here come from a woman aged 40 to 50 with alopecia areata. Some clones in this sample may be carry-over from other donors' samples.

This clonotype appeared many times. The CDR3 sequence: CASSLGLTGYNEQFF. The CDR3 bases are TGCGCCAGCAGCCTAGGACTAACCGGTTACAATGAGCAGTTCTTC. The J gene is TRBJ2-1, the V gene TRBV10-1, with TRBD2 as a possible D gene (6 bases). Trimming cost V 6 bases and J 4 bases, with 16 bases left between them. The germline gives CDR1 WNHNN, CDR2 SYGVQD (reference sequence). This CDR3 has 15 residues.

This clonotype occurred many times. The chain combines TRBV7-6 with TRBJ2-2, with D possibly being TRBD2 (7 bases). The CDR3 is 17 amino acids. Germline CDR1 and CDR2: SGHVS and FNYEAQ. V was cut by 1 base and J by 3 bases, with 15 bases left in between. CDR3 sequence (DNA): TGTGCCAGCAGCTTAGTCGGTCCGGGGGGCTACACCGGGGAGCTGTTTTTT. The encoded protein is CASSLVGPGGYTGELFF.

This clonotype was recorded a few times. The genes are TRBV5-1 and TRBJ1-3; D not resolved. Germline values: CDR1 SGHRS, CDR2 YFSETQ. V was pared by 0 bases and J by 4 bases, with 5 bases between. CDR3 size: 13 residues. CDR3 DNA: TGCGCCAGCAGCTTGGTCGAAGGAAACACCATATATTTT. This encodes CASSLVEGNTIYF.

This chain joins TRBV6-2 or TRBV6-3 and TRBJ1-5, with 9 positions matching TRBD1. The CDR3 totals 15 residues. Per the germline V gene, CDR1 is MNHEY and CDR2 is SVGEGT. The ends lost 6 bases at V and 6 bases at J; junction bases unmatched: 9. CDR3 sequence (DNA): TGTGCCAGCAGGGGATTGACAGGGGGTGGTCAGCCCCAGCATTTT. Translated, it gives CASRGLTGGGQPQHF.

This clonotype was counted ten times or more. This rearrangement joins TRBV10-1 to TRBJ2-1; 8 nucleotides line up with TRBD1. The trim removed 2 bases at V and 1 base at J, leaving 4 bases unmatched. This CDR3 has 16 amino acids. The V gene's germline CDR1 is WNHNN and CDR2 SYGVQD (reference sequence). CDR3 in DNA: TGCGCCAGCAGTGAGCGGACAGGGTGGTCCTACAATGAGCAGTTCTTC. As protein: CASSERTGWSYNEQFF.

This clonotype has a count of ten or more. V is TRBV3-1 and J is TRBJ2-7; D unclear. The CDR3 covers 13 residues. Germline CDR1 is LGHDT and CDR2 is YNNKEL (reference sequence). Trimming removed 1 base at V and 8 bases at J, with 12 bases between. The CDR3 coding sequence is TGTGCCAGCAGCCAAGTGCAAGGAAAGAAGCAGTACTTC. Translating it yields CASSQVQGKKQYF.

This clonotype appeared many times. The chain uses TRBV29-1 and TRBJ1-4; D gene unclear. The V end lost 4 bases, the J end lost 2 bases, and 11 bases lay between the germline ends. The CDR3 runs to 14 residues. Germline V CDR1 and CDR2: SQVTM, ANQGSEA. The CDR3 loop is CSVGWGGTNEKLFF. In DNA form, the CDR3 reads TGCAGCGTTGGTTGGGGAGGCACTAATGAAAAACTGTTTTTT.

In this sample, this clonotype turned up many times. J is TRBJ1-1 and V is TRBV7-2; D is possibly TRBD1 (6 bases). The CDR3 has 13 amino acids. The germline V and J ends were trimmed by 5 bases and 2 bases, with 9 bases remaining between them. Looked up from germline, CDR1 is SGHTA and CDR2 is FQGNSA. The CDR3 protein is CASSQQGNTEAFF. CDR3 nucleotides: TGTGCCAGCAGCCAACAGGGAAACACTGAAGCTTTCTTT.

Ten or more counts support this clonotype. The chain uses TRBV18 and TRBJ1-2; 9 bases map to TRBD1. The V segment lost 3 bases and the J segment 4 bases; nucleotides outside the gene matches: 6. Germline V gives CDR1 KGHSH, CDR2 LQKENI. The CDR3 is made up of 15 amino acids. CDR3 region: CASSPGTGSFYGYTF. CDR3 nucleotide sequence: TGTGCCAGCTCACCGGGGACAGGGAGCTTCTATGGCTACACCTTC.

This clonotype was counted ten times or more. V and J are TRBV5-1 and TRBJ2-3; either TRBD1 or TRBD2 may supply D (5 bases each). CDR1 and CDR2 from the germline V gene are SGHRS and YFSETQ. This CDR3 comprises 16 residues. V was cut by 4 bases and J by 1 base, with 16 bases left in between. This chain's CDR3 is CASSPGTASGTDTQYF. CDR3 coding DNA: TGCGCCAGCAGCCCGGGGACCGCTTCAGGCACAGATACGCAGTATTTT.

V usage is TRBV5-4 and J usage is TRBJ1-2, with unresolved D. This CDR3 comprises 11 residues. Germline values: CDR1 SGHNT, CDR2 YYREEE (reference sequence). Trimming pared 4 bases from V and 5 bases from J, leaving 6 bases between. The CDR3 DNA sequence: TGTGCCAGCAGCAAGGGTTATGGCTACACCTTC. Protein: CASSKGYGYTF.

In its sample, this clonotype was seen many times. The chain is built from TRBV6-2 or TRBV6-3 and TRBJ1-5; unclear D gene. CDR3 length: 17 amino acids. V shed 2 bases and J shed 1 base, with 15 bases lying between them. The germline V gene encodes CDR1 MNHEY and CDR2 SVGEGT. The CDR3 sequence: CASSYAAPRLSNQPQHF. For the CDR3, the DNA is TGTGCCAGCAGTTACGCCGCCCCCCGGCTGAGCAATCAGCCCCAGCATTTT.

This clonotype was observed many times. V gene TRBV28 combines with J gene TRBJ2-2; D could derive from TRBD1 or TRBD2 (6 bases each). The CDR3 extends over 15 amino acids. V lost 5 bases to trimming and J lost 1 base, with 11 bases between them. Germline CDR1 MDHEN, CDR2 SYDVKM. This chain's CDR3 is CASSRGDQNTGELFF. As DNA, the CDR3 is TGTGCCAGCAGTAGGGGGGACCAGAACACCGGGGAGCTGTTTTTT.

A few counts support this clonotype. The chain joins TRBV2 to TRBJ2-1; TRBD2 might be the D (7 bases). CDR3 size: 16 residues. The germline gives CDR1 SNHLY, CDR2 FYNNEI. V was clipped by 6 bases and J by 1 base, with 16 bases between them. The CDR3 is CASSRGGSPSYNEQFF. DNA for the CDR3: TGTGCCAGCAGCAGGGGAGGGTCGCCTTCCTACAATGAGCAGTTCTTC. Complete variable domain (other parts from reference TRBV2 and TRBJ2-1): EPEVTQTPSHQVTQMGQEVILRCVPISNHLYFYWYRQILGQKVEFLVSFYNNEISEKSEIFDDQFSVERPDGSNFTLKIRSTKLEDSAMYFCASSRGGSPSYNEQFFGPGTRLTVL.

As for this clonotype: In this CDR3 the conserved last residue, phenylalanine or tryptophan, is missing, so a read error is likely. V and J are TRBV20-1 and TRBJ2-2; D call uncertain. From germline, CDR1 is DFQATT and CDR2 SNEGSKA (reference sequence). The CDR3 totals 15 residues. The V and J ends lost 2 bases and 6 bases respectively, with 16 bases between them. This CDR3 reads CSARTVLGGAGELFS. CDR3 nucleotides: TGCAGTGCTAGAACTGTGTTAGGCGGCGCCGGGGAGCTGTTTTCT.

This clonotype was recorded at least ten times. This chain uses TRBV27 with TRBJ2-7; 8 bases agree with TRBD2. The J segment lost 0 bases and the V segment lost 5 bases, leaving 0 bases of the junction unmatched. This CDR3 comprises 13 residues. In germline, CDR1 is MNHEY, CDR2 SMNVEV (reference sequence). The CDR3 here is CASSSGGSYEQYF. The CDR3 DNA sequence: TGTGCCAGCAGTAGCGGGGGCTCCTACGAGCAGTACTTC.

The chain has TRBV7-6 and TRBJ2-7, with no clear D. CDR3 size: 14 residues. V was shortened by 5 bases and J by 0 bases, with 11 bases between the two germline ends. The germline V gene encodes CDR1 SGHVS and CDR2 FNYEAQ. This CDR3 is CASSGTGSSYEQYF. The DNA of the CDR3 is TGTGCCAGCAGCGGTACCGGCAGCTCCTACGAGCAGTACTTC.

The rearrangement uses TRBV15 and TRBJ2-7, with a possible D match to TRBD1 (6 bases). The length of the CDR3 is 15 residues. V shed 1 base and J shed 4 bases, with 14 bases lying between them. In germline, CDR1 is LNHNV, CDR2 YYDKDF (reference sequence). Here the CDR3 DNA reads TGTGCCACCAGCAGAGTTAGGGGGTTTAAGTACGAGCAGTACTTC. Translated, it gives CATSRVRGFKYEQYF.

The table lists this clonotype with a few counts. The chain combines TRBV4-3 with TRBJ2-1, with TRBD2 identical over 8 bases. V lost 0 bases to trimming and J lost 3 bases; unmatched junction nucleotides: 7. CDR3 length equals 17 residues. Germline lookup yields CDR1 LGHNA and CDR2 YSLEER. In nucleotides, the CDR3 is TGCGCCAGCAGCCAAGATCCCGCCGGGGGGGACTACAATGAGCAGTTCTTC. Translated, it gives CASSQDPAGGDYNEQFF.

As concerns this clonotype: A read error may be the cause here, since a much bigger clone is one base away. The rearrangement links TRBV7-2 to TRBJ2-3; D possibly corresponds to TRBD1 (7 bases). In germline, CDR1 is SGHTA, CDR2 FQGNSA. The CDR3 extends over 15 amino acids. The CDR3 sequence is CASNLAIQGGDTQYF. CDR3 in DNA: TGTGCCAGCAACTTAGCGATCCAGGGGGGAGATACGCAGTATTTT.

This clonotype was counted only a few times. The rearrangement joins TRBV5-6 to TRBJ1-1, with D hard to call. This CDR3 contains 13 residues. Germline CDR1 SGHDT, CDR2 YYEEEE. Trimming took off 5 bases at V and 4 bases at J, with 12 bases between the two ends. The CDR3: CASRSGAGTEAFF. For the CDR3, the DNA is TGTGCCAGCAGATCTGGTGCGGGCACTGAAGCTTTCTTT.

This clonotype was observed a handful of times. The V call is TRBV5-5, the J call TRBJ2-6; D gene uncertain. Germline V gene sequence: CDR1 SGHKS, CDR2 YYEKEE (reference sequence). V was clipped by 7 bases and J by 0 bases, with 5 bases between them. This CDR3 is 13 amino acids long. CDR3 nucleotide sequence: TGTGCCAGCCTCAGCTCTGGGGCCAACGTCCTGACTTTC. Translation: CASLSSGANVLTF.

This clonotype was recorded many times. The V and J genes are TRBV5-1 and TRBJ2-3, with D possibly TRBD2 on 6 matching bases. In germline, CDR1 is SGHRS, CDR2 YFSETQ. Trimming cost V 4 bases and J 4 bases, with 19 bases left between them. CDR3 length: 16 residues. As DNA, the CDR3 is TGCGCCAGCAGCCTGGGTGCTAGCGTGCAGTCAGATACGCAGTATTTT. Amino acid sequence: CASSLGASVQSDTQYF.

This clonotype appeared many times. The rearrangement joins TRBV2 to TRBJ2-5; D possibly corresponds to TRBD1 (6 bases). The CDR3 spans 14 residues. Trimming stripped 6 bases from V and 1 base from J, with 12 bases between. CDR1 is SNHLY and CDR2 is FYNNEI in the germline V gene. Here the CDR3 DNA reads TGTGCCAGCAGAGTAGACAGGTTCCAAGAGACCCAGTACTTC. This codes for CASRVDRFQETQYF. Full variable domain (rest looked up from reference TRBV2 and TRBJ2-5): EPEVTQTPSHQVTQMGQEVILRCVPISNHLYFYWYRQILGQKVEFLVSFYNNEISEKSEIFDDQFSVERPDGSNFTLKIRSTKLEDSAMYFCASRVDRFQETQYFGPGTRLLVL.

The chain combines TRBV18 with TRBJ1-1, with D maybe TRBD1 (6 bases). Germline V gene sequence: CDR1 KGHSH, CDR2 LQKENI. Trimming took off 3 bases at V and 3 bases at J, with 8 bases between the two ends. The CDR3 sequence is 13 residues long. The CDR3 region is CASSPNRDTEAFF. The CDR3 DNA reads TGTGCCAGCTCACCTAACAGGGACACTGAAGCTTTCTTT.

This clonotype was detected ten times or more. J is TRBJ2-7 and V is TRBV18, with 8 bases that match TRBD1. The V and J ends lost 3 bases and 3 bases, in that order; junction bases with no gene match: 7. CDR3 length: 15 residues. Germline CDR1 and CDR2: KGHSH and LQKENI. CDR3 residues: CASSPVGQGIYEQYF. CDR3 bases: TGTGCCAGCTCACCGGTTGGACAGGGAATCTACGAGCAGTACTTC.

There are many counts of this clonotype. J is TRBJ2-3 and V is TRBV20-1; D is possibly TRBD2 (7 bases). Germline values: CDR1 DFQATT, CDR2 SNEGSKA (reference sequence). The CDR3 extends over 15 amino acids. With 1 base removed from V and 4 bases from J, the gap between germline ends came to 15 bases. Here the CDR3 reads CSARAQAGAADTQYF. The CDR3 bases are TGCAGTGCTAGAGCCCAGGCGGGGGCCGCAGATACGCAGTATTTT.

The chain combines TRBV12-3 or TRBV12-4 with TRBJ1-2, with D unresolved. The V gene lost 2 bases and the J gene lost 0 bases, with 10 bases spanning the gap. The CDR3 sequence is 15 residues long. As DNA, the CDR3 is TGTGCCAGCAGTTTATCTGCCATTACTAACTATGGCTACACCTTC. As protein: CASSLSAITNYGYTF.

This clonotype was seen at least ten times. The V call is TRBV7-9, the J call TRBJ1-6; no reliable D call. CDR1 is SEHNR and CDR2 is FQNEAQ in the germline V gene (reference sequence). V gave up 5 bases and J gave up 0 bases, with 8 bases separating them. CDR3 length: 15 residues. CDR3 amino acids: CASSPGSSYNSPLHF. CDR3 in DNA: TGTGCCAGCAGCCCCGGCAGCTCCTATAATTCACCCCTCCACTTT.

This clonotype was seen more than once but under ten times. The chain combines TRBV10-2 with TRBJ1-1, with D maybe TRBD1 (6 bases). The length of the CDR3 is 13 residues. From germline, CDR1 is WSHSY and CDR2 SAAADI. V was pared by 7 bases and J by 4 bases, with 13 bases between. This CDR3 reads CASTPRGATEAFF. The CDR3 nucleotides are TGCGCCAGCACCCCGCGGGGGGCCACTGAAGCTTTCTTT.

There are many counts of this clonotype. The rearrangement joins TRBV12-3 or TRBV12-4 to TRBJ1-2, with D uncertain. The CDR3 length is 14 residues. The germline V and J ends were trimmed by 5 bases and 0 bases, with 10 bases remaining between them. Written as DNA, the CDR3 is TGTGCCAGCAGTCCACTGCTCGCTAACTATGGCTACACCTTC. Its translation: CASSPLLANYGYTF.